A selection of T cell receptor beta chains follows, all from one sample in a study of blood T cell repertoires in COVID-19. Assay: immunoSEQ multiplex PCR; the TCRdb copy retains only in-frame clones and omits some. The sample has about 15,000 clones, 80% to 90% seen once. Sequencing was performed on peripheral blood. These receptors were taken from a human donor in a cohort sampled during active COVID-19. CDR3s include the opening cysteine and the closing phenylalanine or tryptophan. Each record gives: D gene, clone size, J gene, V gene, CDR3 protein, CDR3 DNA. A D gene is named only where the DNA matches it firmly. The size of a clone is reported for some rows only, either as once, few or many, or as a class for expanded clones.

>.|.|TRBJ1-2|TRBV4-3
CASSRGYDSSYGYTF
TGCGCCAGCAGCCGAGGTTACGACTCGAGCTATGGCTACACCTTC
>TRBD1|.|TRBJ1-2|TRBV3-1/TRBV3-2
CASSARDRDFAGTF
TGTGCCAGCAGCGCTCGGGACAGGGACTTTGCGGGTACCTTC
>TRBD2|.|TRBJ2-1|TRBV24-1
CATSDSGTSGNNEQFF
TGTGCCACCAGTGATTCGGGGACTAGCGGAAACAATGAGCAGTTCTTC
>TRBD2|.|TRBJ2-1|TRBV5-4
CASSLVGTTYNEQFF
TGTGCCAGCAGCTTGGTGGGGACTACCTACAATGAGCAGTTCTTC
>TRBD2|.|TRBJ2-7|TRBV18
CASSPETSGYEQYF
TGTGCCAGCTCACCCGAGACTAGCGGCTACGAGCAGTACTTC
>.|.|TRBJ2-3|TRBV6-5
CASSSITDTQYF
TGTGCCAGCAGTTCTATCACAGATACGCAGTATTTT
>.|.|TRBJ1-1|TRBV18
CASSPLSVTGNTEAFF
TGTGCCAGCTCACCCCTCTCAGTGACTGGGAACACTGAAGCTTTCTTT
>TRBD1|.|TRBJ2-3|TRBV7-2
CASSSRGSPDTQYF
TGTGCCAGCAGCTCCAGGGGGAGCCCAGATACGCAGTATTTT
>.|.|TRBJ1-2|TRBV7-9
CASSLTRGPNYGYTF
TGTGCCAGCAGCTTAACTAGAGGGCCCAACTATGGCTACACCTTC
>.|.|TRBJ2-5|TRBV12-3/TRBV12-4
CASSFGGETQYF
TGTGCCAGCAGTTTTGGGGGGGAGACCCAGTACTTC
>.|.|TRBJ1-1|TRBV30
CAWNRENTEAFF
TGTGCCTGGAACAGGGAGAACACTGAAGCTTTCTTT
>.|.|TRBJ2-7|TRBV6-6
CASRPYSYEQYF
TGTGCCAGCAGGCCCTACTCCTACGAGCAGTACTTC
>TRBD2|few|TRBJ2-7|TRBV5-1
CASSLEGLAGEGVSYEQYF
TGCGCCAGCAGCTTGGAGGGACTAGCGGGAGAGGGGGTTTCCTACGAGCAGTACTTC
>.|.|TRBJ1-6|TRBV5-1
CASSLDRVGSPLHF
TGCGCCAGCAGCTTGGACAGGGTTGGATCACCCCTCCACTTT
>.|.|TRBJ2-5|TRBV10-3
CAISDKETQYF
TGTGCCATCAGTGATAAAGAGACCCAGTACTTC
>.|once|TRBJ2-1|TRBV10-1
CASSERGRNNEQFF
TGCGCCAGCAGTGAACGGGGGAGAAACAATGAGCAGTTCTTC
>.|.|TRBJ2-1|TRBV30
CAWSVQSYEQFF
TGTGCCTGGAGTGTACAGAGCTATGAGCAGTTCTTC
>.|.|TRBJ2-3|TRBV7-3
CASSSSTASTDTQYF
TGTGCCAGCAGCTCATCGACAGCTAGCACAGATACGCAGTATTTT
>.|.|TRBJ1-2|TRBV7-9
CASNRELGYTF
TGTGCCAGCAACAGGGAACTGGGCTACACCTTC
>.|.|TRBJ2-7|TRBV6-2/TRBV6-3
CASSYPKGSGEQYF
TGTGCCAGCAGTTACCCAAAGGGGTCGGGTGAGCAGTACTTC
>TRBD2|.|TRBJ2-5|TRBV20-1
CSASSWGGISQETQYF
TGCAGTGCTAGTAGTTGGGGGGGGATAAGCCAAGAGACCCAGTACTTC
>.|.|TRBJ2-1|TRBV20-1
CSARLNEQFF
TGCAGTGCTAGATTAAATGAGCAGTTCTTC
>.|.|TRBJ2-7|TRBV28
CASSFPRDSYEQYF
TGTGCCAGCAGTTTCCCGCGGGACTCCTACGAGCAGTACTTC
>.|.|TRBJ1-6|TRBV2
CAVQRDINNSPLHF
TGTGCCGTCCAACGGGACATTAATAATTCACCCCTCCACTTT
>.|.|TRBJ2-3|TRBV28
CASSLNPGSFVDTQYF
TGTGCCAGCAGTTTGAACCCAGGGTCATTTGTAGATACGCAGTATTTT
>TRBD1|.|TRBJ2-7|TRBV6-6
CASSPRTGGSRGRAYEQYF
TGTGCCAGCAGTCCACGGACAGGGGGCTCACGCGGGAGGGCCTACGAGCAGTACTTC
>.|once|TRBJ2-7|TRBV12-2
CVTPLAGTGMRYEQYF
TGTGTAACACCCCTCGCCGGGACAGGGATGAGGTACGAGCAGTACTTC
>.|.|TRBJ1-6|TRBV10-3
CAISESPGENNSPLHF
TGTGCCATCAGTGAGTCCCCCGGGGAGAATAATTCACCCCTCCACTTT
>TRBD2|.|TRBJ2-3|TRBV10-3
CAISGILAGVDTQYF
TGTGCCATCAGCGGAATACTAGCGGGGGTAGATACGCAGTATTTT
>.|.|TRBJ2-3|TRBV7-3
CASRLQEDSTDTQYF
TGTGCCAGCAGACTACAGGAAGATAGCACAGATACGCAGTATTTT
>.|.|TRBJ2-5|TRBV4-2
CASSRTGSSQETQYF
TGTGCCAGCAGCCGCACAGGGAGCTCACAAGAGACCCAGTACTTC
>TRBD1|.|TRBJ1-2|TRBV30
CAWRKSGTGGGYTF
TGTGCCTGGAGGAAATCCGGGACAGGGGGCGGCTACACCTTC
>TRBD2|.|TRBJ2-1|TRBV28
CASSFITWSGSNNEQFF
TGTGCCAGCAGTTTTATAACGTGGAGCGGGAGTAACAATGAGCAGTTCTTC
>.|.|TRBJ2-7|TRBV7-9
CASSPPRSEQYF
TGTGCCAGCAGCCCCCCCCGGAGCGAGCAGTACTTC
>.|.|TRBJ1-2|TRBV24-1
CATSDPSAGKLSSYGYTF
TGTGCCACCAGTGATCCTTCGGCAGGGAAATTGTCTTCCTATGGCTACACCTTC
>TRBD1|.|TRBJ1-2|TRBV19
CASIAGTGGHYGYTF
TGTGCCAGCATTGCCGGGACAGGGGGTCACTATGGCTACACCTTC
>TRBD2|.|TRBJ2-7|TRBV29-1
CSAAGSGEQYF
TGCAGTGCAGCGGGGTCCGGGGAGCAGTACTTC
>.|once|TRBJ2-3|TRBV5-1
CASSLQQQITDTQYF
TGCGCCAGCAGCTTGCAACAGCAGATTACAGATACGCAGTATTTT
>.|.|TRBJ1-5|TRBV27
CASRSDRNSNQPQHF
TGTGCCAGCAGGTCAGACAGAAATAGCAATCAGCCCCAGCATTTT
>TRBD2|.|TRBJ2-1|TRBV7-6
CASSQSGGVYNEQFF
TGTGCCAGCAGCCAAAGCGGGGGGGTCTACAATGAGCAGTTCTTC
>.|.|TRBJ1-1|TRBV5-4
CASSHPTENTEAFF
TGTGCCAGCAGCCATCCGACTGAGAACACTGAAGCTTTCTTT